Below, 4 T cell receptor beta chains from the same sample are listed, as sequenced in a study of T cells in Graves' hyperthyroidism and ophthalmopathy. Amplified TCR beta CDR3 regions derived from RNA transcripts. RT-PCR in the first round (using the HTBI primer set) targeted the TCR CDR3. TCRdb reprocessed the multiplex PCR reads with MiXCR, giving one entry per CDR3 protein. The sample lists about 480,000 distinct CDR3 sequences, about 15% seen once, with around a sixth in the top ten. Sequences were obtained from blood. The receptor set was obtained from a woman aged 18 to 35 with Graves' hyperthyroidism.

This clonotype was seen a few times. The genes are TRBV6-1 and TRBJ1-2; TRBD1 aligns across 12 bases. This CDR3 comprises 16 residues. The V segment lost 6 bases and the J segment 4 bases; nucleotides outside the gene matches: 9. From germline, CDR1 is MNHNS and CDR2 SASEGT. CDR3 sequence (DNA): TGTGCCAGCAGCTGGGGACAGGGGGCGATTTCCTATGGCTACACCTTC. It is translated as CASSWGQGAISYGYTF.

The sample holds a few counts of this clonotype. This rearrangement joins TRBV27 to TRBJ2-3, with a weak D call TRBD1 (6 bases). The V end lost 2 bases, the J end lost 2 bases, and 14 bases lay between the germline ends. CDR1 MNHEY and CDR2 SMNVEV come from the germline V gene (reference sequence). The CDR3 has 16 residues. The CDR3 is CASSLTVDRYTDTQYF. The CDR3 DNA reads TGTGCCAGCAGTTTAACGGTAGACAGGTACACAGATACGCAGTATTTT.

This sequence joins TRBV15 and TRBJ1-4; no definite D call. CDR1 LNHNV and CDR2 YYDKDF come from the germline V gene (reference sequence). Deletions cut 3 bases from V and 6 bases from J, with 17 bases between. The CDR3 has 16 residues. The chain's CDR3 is CATSSLDPIGDEKLFF. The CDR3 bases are TGTGCCACCAGCAGCCTGGATCCCATCGGGGATGAAAAACTGTTTTTT.

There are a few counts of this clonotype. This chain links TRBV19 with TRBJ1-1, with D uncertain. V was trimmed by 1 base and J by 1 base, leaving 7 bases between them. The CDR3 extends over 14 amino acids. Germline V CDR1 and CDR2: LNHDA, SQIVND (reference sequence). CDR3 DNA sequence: TGTGCCAGTAGTATAGGTCAGGCGAACACTGAAGCTTTCTTT. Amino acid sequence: CASSIGQANTEAFF.